The 14 T cell receptor beta chains listed next were all sequenced from one sample in a study of neoadjuvant anti-PD-1 for oral cavity cancer. The method was immunoSEQ multiplex PCR; TCRdb's version includes in-frame clones alone and lacks a portion of them. The table lists 10,000 to 15,000 clones, roughly 60% of them singletons. Material: PBMCs, obtained before nivolumab (anti-PD-1) treatment. The receptor source for this set is a person aged 35-80 years with oral cavity squamous cell carcinoma.

There are a few counts of this clone. V gene TRBV19 combines with J gene TRBJ1-4; 7 nucleotides agree with TRBD1. The CDR3 is 20 amino acids. The germline V gene encodes CDR1 LNHDA and CDR2 SQIVND (reference sequence). V shed 3 bases, J shed 3 bases, and the junction held 19 bases outside the gene matches. As DNA, the CDR3 is TGTGCCAGTAGTATCGGCCGCCGGGGACAGCTCTCTTTATCTAATGAAAAACTGTTTTTT. Translated, it gives CASSIGRRGQLSLSNEKLFF.

This clone was detected only a few times. This rearrangement joins TRBV4-1 to TRBJ1-1; 11 positions match TRBD1. V trimming: 4 bases; J trimming: 4 bases; junction bases outside the gene matches: 5. This CDR3 contains 15 residues. Germline lookup yields CDR1 MGHRA and CDR2 YSYEKL. This CDR3 reads CASSPGQGASTEAFF. The CDR3 bases are TGCGCCAGCAGCCCCGGACAGGGGGCGTCCACTGAAGCTTTCTTT.

The V gene is TRBV6-5, the J gene TRBJ1-2, with 8 bases matching TRBD1. This CDR3 is built from 14 residues. Germline CDR1 is MNHEY and CDR2 is SVGAGI. V shed 6 bases, J shed 4 bases, and the junction held 7 bases outside the gene matches. The CDR3 sequence is CASSSRTGIYGYTF. For the CDR3, the DNA is TGTGCCAGCAGCTCTAGGACAGGGATCTATGGCTACACCTTC.

The chain recombines TRBV28 with TRBJ1-4, with D hard to call. The CDR3 extends over 12 amino acids. The V end lost 4 bases, the J end lost 3 bases, and 3 bases lay between the germline ends. Germline V gene lookup returns CDR1 MDHEN and CDR2 SYDVKM. The CDR3 nucleotides read TGTGCCAGCAGTTGGGCTAATGAAAAACTGTTTTTT. It encodes CASSWANEKLFF.

V usage is TRBV2 and J usage is TRBJ1-2, with D uncertain. The CDR3 is made up of 12 amino acids. CDR1 is SNHLY, CDR2 FYNNEI, per germline. Between the trimmed V and J ends, which lost 4 bases and 8 bases, there was a span of 11 bases. The chain's CDR3 is CASSAAGEGYTF. The CDR3 DNA follows: TGTGCCAGCAGTGCGGCTGGGGAGGGCTACACCTTC.

CDR3 sequence (DNA): TGTGCCAGCAGAGAGACAGGAAATCAGCCCCAGCATTTT. Translated: CASRETGNQPQHF. The rearrangement joins TRBV6-6 to TRBJ1-5; the D gene is possibly TRBD1 (6 bases). Germline V gene data show CDR1 as MNHNY and CDR2 as SVGAGI (reference sequence). The CDR3 is 13 amino acids. V lost 6 bases to trimming and J lost 4 bases, with 10 bases between them.

This chain uses TRBV12-5 with TRBJ2-5; 10 nucleotides match TRBD2. The length of the CDR3 is 14 residues. CDR1 is LGHNT, CDR2 FRNRAP, per germline. J lost 2 bases, V lost 5 bases, and 2 bases had no gene match. In DNA, the CDR3 is TGTGCTAGTGGTAGAGCGGGGGGGCAAGAGACCCAGTACTTC. It is translated as CASGRAGGQETQYF. The full variable domain, completed using reference TRBV12-5 and TRBJ2-5, is DARVTQTPRHKVTEMGQEVTMRCQPILGHNTVFWYRQTMMQGLELLAYFRNRAPLDDSGMPKDRFSAEMPDATLATLKIQPSEPRDSAVYFCASGRAGGQETQYFGPGTRLLVL.

This clone was found a few times. The rearrangement joins TRBV7-9 to TRBJ2-3, with D maybe TRBD2 (6 bases). This CDR3 has 15 residues. Trimming cost V 5 bases and J 1 base, with 13 bases left between them. Germline CDR1 reads SEHNR; CDR2 reads FQNEAQ (reference sequence). CDR3 coding DNA: TGTGCCAGCAGCCTACTAGCAAGTGGCACAGATACGCAGTATTTT. Residues: CASSLLASGTDTQYF. The whole variable domain, remainder taken from reference TRBV7-9 and TRBJ2-3, is DTGVSQNPRHKITKRGQNVTFRCDPISEHNRLYWYRQTLGQGPEFLTYFQNEAQLEKSRLLSDRFSAERPKGSFSTLEIQRTEQGDSAMYLCASSLLASGTDTQYFGPGTRLTVL.

The chain has TRBV15 and TRBJ1-1; D not certain. CDR1 and CDR2 (germline): LNHNV, YYDKDF (reference sequence). The CDR3 spans 15 residues. Trimming cost V 1 base and J 2 bases, with 11 bases left between them. The CDR3 reads CATSRAADRNTEAFF. The CDR3 DNA follows: TGTGCCACCAGCAGAGCGGCAGACCGAAACACTGAAGCTTTCTTT.

This clone was picked up a small number of times. The chain combines TRBV19 with TRBJ2-7; TRBD1 aligns across 7 bases. V was pared by 6 bases and J by 2 bases, with 1 base of the junction left unmatched. Germline V gene data show CDR1 as LNHDA and CDR2 as SQIVND (reference sequence). CDR3 length equals 12 residues. In DNA, the CDR3 is TGTGCCAGTAGGGGGACAGCCTACGAGCAGTACTTC. Protein product: CASRGTAYEQYF.

The CDR3 spells CASSLGGLYNEQFF. CDR3 bases: TGTGCCAGCAGCTTGGGGGGACTTTACAATGAGCAGTTCTTC. V and J are TRBV5-4 and TRBJ2-1; maybe TRBD2 (6 bases). Germline CDR1 reads SGHNT; CDR2 reads YYREEE (reference sequence). The CDR3 is 14 residues long. Between the trimmed V and J ends, which lost 0 bases and 4 bases, there was a span of 8 bases.

This clone appeared a single time. The CDR3 DNA is TGCGCCAGCAGCTTGCAGACTAGCGGGTCCGGGGAGCTGTTTTTT. Translated, it gives CASSLQTSGSGELFF. The V gene is TRBV5-1, the J gene TRBJ2-2; 10 bases are shared with TRBD2. Germline assignment: CDR1 SGHRS and CDR2 YFSETQ. With V trimmed by 1 base and J by 6 bases, 3 bases remained unmatched. The CDR3 is made up of 15 amino acids.

The chain employs TRBV15 and TRBJ1-1, with 8 bases matching TRBD1. The CDR3 contains 15 residues. V lost 3 bases to trimming and J lost 2 bases; unmatched junction nucleotides: 5. Germline V gene lookup returns CDR1 LNHNV and CDR2 YYDKDF (reference sequence). The CDR3 loop is CATSSRDRRNTEAFF. In DNA, the CDR3 is TGTGCCACCAGCAGCCGGGACAGGCGAAACACTGAAGCTTTCTTT.

The table lists this clone with a count of one. The J gene is TRBJ1-2, the V gene TRBV5-1, with D possibly TRBD1 on 6 matching bases. The V gene lost 4 bases and the J gene lost 8 bases, with 18 bases spanning the gap. Germline CDR1 is SGHRS and CDR2 is YFSETQ. The CDR3 length is 14 residues. CDR3 sequence: CASSRGASRGGYTF. The CDR3 nucleotides are TGCGCCAGCAGCCGTGGGGCGTCCAGGGGAGGCTACACCTTC.